This record looks at one TCR beta chain sequence and its context. This sample is drawn from a study of blood T cell repertoires in COVID-19. The ends lost 5 bases at V and 1 base at J; junction bases unmatched: 7. CDR1 and CDR2 (germline): SGHVS, FQNEAQ. This CDR3 is built from 16 residues. Profiling relied on immunoSEQ multiplex PCR, and the TCRdb table lists in-frame clones only, not all of them. The sample shows over 65,000 clones, about 80% of them seen only once. Sequencing input: peripheral blood. This sequence originates from a woman between 40 and 50 years old with active or convalescent COVID-19. The chain uses TRBV7-8 and TRBJ2-3; 9 nucleotides align to TRBD2. The CDR3 reads CASSPPGLAGTDTQYF. CDR3 nucleotide sequence: TGTGCCAGCAGCCCCCCGGGACTAGCCGGCACAGATACGCAGTATTTT.